This entry lists 32 T cell receptor beta chains sequenced from one sample in a study of human T cells and chemical hapten exposure. Specified time point: patch test 2, 6 weeks after DPC sensitization. Treatment noted: therapeutic diphenylcyclopropenone sensitization with weekly scalp DPC. TCRdb reprocessed the RACE reads with MiXCR, giving one entry per CDR3 protein. The top ten hold just over 2% of the sample, which has 80,000 to 100,000 distinct CDR3 sequences, over 7.5% seen once. The source was whole blood, collected in connection with sensitization to the hapten diphenylcyclopropenone (DPC). All receptors come from a woman aged 35 to 49 with alopecia areata. Some clones in this sample may be carry-over from other donors' samples.

This clonotype occurred a few times. The genes are TRBV20-1 and TRBJ1-1; D might be TRBD1 (5 bases). Germline values: CDR1 DFQATT, CDR2 SNEGSKA (reference sequence). The ends were cut back, 6 bases at V and 3 bases at J, with 23 bases in the middle. The CDR3 sequence is 16 residues long. The CDR3 is CSATDSKVGGYTEAFF. In nucleotides, the CDR3 is TGCAGTGCCACAGACTCAAAGGTGGGGGGATACACTGAAGCTTTCTTT.

The chain is built from TRBV6-2 or TRBV6-3 and TRBJ2-5; 9 bases fit TRBD2. The CDR3 extends over 15 amino acids. J was trimmed by 5 bases and V by 5 bases; bases with no gene match: 9. The V gene's germline CDR1 is MNHEY and CDR2 SVGEGT. The CDR3 DNA reads TGTGCCAGCAGTCCACATGATAGCGGGAGTGAGACCCAGTACTTC. It specifies CASSPHDSGSETQYF.

V gene TRBV28 combines with J gene TRBJ2-3; 8 bases align to TRBD1. The CDR3 spans 14 residues. Germline values: CDR1 MDHEN, CDR2 SYDVKM. The V gene end was trimmed by 4 bases and the J gene end by 5 bases; junction bases not matched to a gene: 5. The CDR3 region is CASSYQGAIDTQYF. CDR3 sequence (DNA): TGTGCCAGCAGTTATCAGGGGGCAATAGATACGCAGTATTTT.

This clonotype was recorded at least ten times. The V gene is TRBV7-2, the J gene TRBJ2-7; possible D gene TRBD2, 5 bases. The CDR3 covers 14 residues. Trimming took 0 bases from V and 0 from J, leaving 6 bases between them. Germline V gives CDR1 SGHTA, CDR2 FQGNSA. This chain's CDR3 is CASSLAGVSYEQYF. In DNA form, the CDR3 reads TGTGCCAGCAGCTTAGCGGGAGTCTCCTACGAGCAGTACTTC.

This chain connects TRBV5-1 to TRBJ2-2; D unresolved. The germline CDR1 and CDR2 sequences are SGHRS and YFSETQ. The CDR3 is made up of 13 amino acids. The V and J ends lost 5 bases and 3 bases respectively, with 8 bases between them. The CDR3 region has the DNA TGCGCCAGCAGGCTCCGAGACACCGGGGAGCTGTTTTTT. It specifies CASRLRDTGELFF.

This clonotype was detected a few times. The chain recombines TRBV7-2 with TRBJ1-2; the D is unclear. Germline loops: CDR1 SGHTA, CDR2 FQGNSA. Trimming left V 3 bases short and J 2 bases short, with 7 bases between. The CDR3 has 13 residues. CDR3 loop: CASSLGENYGYTF. Written as DNA, the CDR3 is TGTGCCAGCAGCTTGGGCGAGAACTATGGCTACACCTTC.

This clonotype was found a few times. V is TRBV24-1 and J is TRBJ1-5; 7 bases match TRBD1. From germline, CDR1 is KGHDR and CDR2 SFDVKD. The length of the CDR3 is 15 residues. The CDR3 nucleotides read TGTTGCCCCCGGCGCGGACAGGTTAGCAATCAGCCCCAGCATTTT. This gives the protein CCPRRGQVSNQPQHF.

The rearrangement links TRBV3-1 to TRBJ2-1; 8 nucleotides match TRBD2. Looked up from germline, CDR1 is LGHDT and CDR2 is YNNKEL (reference sequence). The CDR3 length is 17 residues. V was pared by 4 bases and J by 7 bases, with 15 bases of the junction left unmatched. DNA for the CDR3: TGTGCCAGCAGCCGGGGGGCTTGGACTAGCACGGGGAATGAGCAGTTCTTC. This gives the protein CASSRGAWTSTGNEQFF.

The genes are TRBV12-3 or TRBV12-4 and TRBJ1-1; D gene unclear. V lost 3 bases and J 0 bases, leaving 8 bases between the germline ends. CDR3 length: 14 residues. The CDR3 bases are TGTGCCAGCAGTTTGGATGCGGTGAACACTGAAGCTTTCTTT. Protein: CASSLDAVNTEAFF.

Here the CDR3 DNA reads TGTGCCAGCTCACTTGACAGGGGTCAGGGGACCCAGTACTTC. Encoded protein: CASSLDRGQGTQYF. V is TRBV18 and J is TRBJ2-5; 8 bases match TRBD1. Germline V CDR1 and CDR2: KGHSH, LQKENI. This CDR3 spans 14 amino acids. V trimming: 4 bases; J trimming: 7 bases; junction bases outside the gene matches: 8.

In this sample, this clonotype turned up a few times. The chain links TRBV6-5 to TRBJ1-1; 7 positions match TRBD1. The CDR3 loop spans 14 amino acids. Germline V gene sequence: CDR1 MNHEY, CDR2 SVGAGI. V trimming: 2 bases; J trimming: 10 bases; junction bases outside the gene matches: 10. CDR3 loop: CASSYARQGYTAFF. DNA for the CDR3: TGTGCCAGCAGTTACGCAAGACAGGGCTACACAGCTTTCTTT.

This clonotype was seen ten or more times. The chain couples TRBV7-2 to TRBJ2-1, with 9 bases identical to TRBD2. J gave up 2 bases and V 5 bases, and 7 bases lay outside the gene matches. This CDR3 contains 16 residues. Germline CDR1 is SGHTA and CDR2 is FQGNSA. CDR3 amino acids: CASSTQSGRPYNEQFF. DNA of the CDR3: TGTGCCAGCAGCACCCAGAGCGGGAGGCCCTACAATGAGCAGTTCTTC.

The chain recombines TRBV20-1 with TRBJ2-3; D ambiguous. CDR1 is DFQATT, CDR2 SNEGSKA, per germline (reference sequence). Deletions cut 5 bases from V and 4 bases from J, with 10 bases between. CDR3 length: 12 amino acids. The CDR3 loop reads CSAVVFPDTQYF. The CDR3 DNA sequence: TGCAGTGCTGTAGTTTTTCCAGATACGCAGTATTTT.

This clonotype was counted many times. V and J are TRBV4-2 and TRBJ2-2; 9 positions agree with TRBD1. Germline CDR1 and CDR2: LGHNA and YNFKEQ. CDR3 size: 16 residues. The trim removed 0 bases at V and 6 bases at J, leaving 5 bases unmatched. In nucleotides, the CDR3 is TGTGCCAGCAGCCAAGATTCGGGGACAGGGCCCGGGGAGCTGTTTTTT. Translated: CASSQDSGTGPGELFF.

The chain recombines TRBV20-1 with TRBJ2-1; TRBD1 agrees at 9 bases. The CDR3 extends over 11 amino acids. The germline CDR1 and CDR2 sequences are DFQATT and SNEGSKA (reference sequence). The CDR3: CSPGQGNEQFF. CDR3 sequence (DNA): TGCAGCCCGGGACAGGGTAATGAGCAGTTCTTC.

There are many counts of this clonotype. The rearrangement uses TRBV4-2 and TRBJ2-1; D is unresolved. The germline V gene encodes CDR1 LGHNA and CDR2 YNFKEQ. V lost 0 bases and J 6 bases, leaving 9 bases between the germline ends. CDR3 size: 14 residues. In nucleotides, the CDR3 is TGTGCCAGCAGCCAAGATACCAGCCCCAATGAGCAGTTCTTC. This encodes CASSQDTSPNEQFF.

J is TRBJ1-5 and V is TRBV27; the D is unclear. The CDR3 consists of 13 residues. Between the trimmed V and J ends, which lost 5 bases and 4 bases, there was a span of 9 bases. Germline loops: CDR1 MNHEY, CDR2 SMNVEV (reference sequence). DNA for the CDR3: TGTGCCAGCAGTCCCCCGGGGAATCAGCCCCAGCATTTT. Translated: CASSPPGNQPQHF.

This clonotype was detected ten times or more. The chain has TRBV7-6 and TRBJ2-1; 9 nucleotides line up with TRBD1. CDR1 and CDR2 (germline): SGHVS, FNYEAQ. This CDR3 is 14 amino acids long. With 0 bases clipped from V and 9 bases from J, the junction kept 3 bases outside the gene matches. As DNA, the CDR3 is TGTGCCAGCAGCTTAGCGACGGACAGGGGTGAGCAGTTCTTC. This sequence encodes CASSLATDRGEQFF.

At least ten counts were recorded for this clonotype. This chain joins TRBV29-1 and TRBJ1-4, with D unclear. This CDR3 spans 14 amino acids. Germline V gene lookup returns CDR1 SQVTM and CDR2 ANQGSEA. Trimming removed 4 bases at V and 2 bases at J, with 11 bases between. The CDR3 region is CSVVPPGTNEKLFF. The CDR3 DNA sequence: TGCAGCGTTGTCCCCCCGGGGACTAATGAAAAACTGTTTTTT.

The chain recombines TRBV3-1 with TRBJ1-1; no clear D. V was trimmed by 4 bases and J by 0 bases, leaving 6 bases between them. Germline-derived CDR1 and CDR2 are LGHDT and YNNKEL (reference sequence). The CDR3 has 13 amino acids. The CDR3 protein is CASSRVLNTEAFF. For the CDR3, the DNA is TGTGCCAGCAGCCGGGTCCTGAACACTGAAGCTTTCTTT.

This clonotype was seen a few times. The V call is TRBV11-3, the J call TRBJ2-7; D is unclear. The CDR3 is 13 residues long. Germline CDR1 SGHNT, CDR2 YENEEA. Trimming stripped 1 base from V and 11 bases from J, with 15 bases between. The CDR3 reads CASSLAPGRTEYF. DNA of the CDR3: TGTGCCAGCAGCTTAGCCCCTGGAAGGACCGAGTACTTC.

This clonotype appeared many times. The chain has TRBV5-6 and TRBJ1-1; the D is unclear. Germline-derived CDR1 and CDR2 are SGHDT and YYEEEE. This CDR3 contains 13 residues. The germline V and J ends were trimmed by 0 bases and 1 base, with 4 bases remaining between them. As DNA, the CDR3 is TGTGCCAGCAGCTTGGGAACGAACACTGAAGCTTTCTTT. Protein product: CASSLGTNTEAFF.

The chain joins TRBV29-1 to TRBJ2-1; no reliable D call. With 7 bases removed from V and 3 bases from J, the gap between germline ends came to 4 bases. Germline assignment: CDR1 SQVTM and CDR2 ANQGSEA. There are 10 residues in the CDR3. The CDR3 nucleotides are TGCAGCGCGTTCTACAATGAGCAGTTCTTC. Translated: CSAFYNEQFF.

This clonotype was seen at least ten times. This rearrangement joins TRBV28 to TRBJ1-1, with 8 bases fitting TRBD1. Trimming at V came to 6 bases and at J to 1 base, leaving 7 bases not matched to a gene. This CDR3 contains 15 residues. Looked up from germline, CDR1 is MDHEN and CDR2 is SYDVKM. CDR3 residues: CASSRGQARNTEAFF. As DNA, the CDR3 is TGTGCCAGCAGCAGGGGACAGGCAAGGAACACTGAAGCTTTCTTT.

In this sample, this clonotype turned up a few times. The chain has TRBV27 and TRBJ1-1; perhaps TRBD1 as D (5 bases). V lost 1 base to trimming and J lost 6 bases, with 12 bases between them. Per germline, CDR1 MNHEY and CDR2 SMNVEV (reference sequence). The CDR3 contains 14 residues. Here the CDR3 reads CASSLFTGASEAFF. CDR3 DNA sequence: TGTGCCAGCAGTTTATTTACCGGGGCTTCTGAAGCTTTCTTT.

This clonotype was seen at least ten times. The chain carries TRBV6-1 and TRBJ1-5; no clear D. This CDR3 has 13 residues. Trimming pared 11 bases from V and 1 base from J, leaving 12 bases between. Germline CDR1 and CDR2: MNHNS and SASEGT. CDR3 sequence: CALGEGSNQPQHF. The CDR3, as DNA: TGTGCCCTTGGAGAGGGAAGCAATCAGCCCCAGCATTTT.

There are many counts of this clonotype. The J gene is TRBJ2-2, the V gene TRBV12-3 or TRBV12-4, with D possibly being TRBD2 (5 bases). Trimming took off 6 bases at V and 7 bases at J, with 9 bases between the two ends. There are 12 residues in the CDR3. For the CDR3, the DNA is TGTGCCAGCAGAATAGCGTTCGGGGAGCTGTTTTTT. This encodes CASRIAFGELFF.

This clonotype was observed many times. The rearrangement uses TRBV3-1 and TRBJ1-2; D call uncertain. The length of the CDR3 is 14 residues. V was cut by 0 bases and J by 4 bases, with 9 bases left in between. Looked up from germline, CDR1 is LGHDT and CDR2 is YNNKEL (reference sequence). CDR3 nucleotide sequence: TGTGCCAGCAGCCAAGAAGAGGGTACCTATGGCTACACCTTC. Protein sequence: CASSQEEGTYGYTF.

This clonotype was seen many times. The V and J genes are TRBV7-9 and TRBJ2-7; 9 bases agree with TRBD2. The CDR3 sequence is 14 residues long. CDR1 is SEHNR, CDR2 FQNEAQ, per germline (reference sequence). V was pared by 3 bases and J by 5 bases, with 5 bases of the junction left unmatched. CDR3 coding DNA: TGTGCCAGCAGCTTTAGCGGGAGAATCCACGAGCAGTACTTC. Protein sequence: CASSFSGRIHEQYF.

This clonotype was seen repeatedly, ten times or more. Compared with germline, one end of the junction differs, possibly owing to a read error. V usage is TRBV7-7 and J usage is TRBJ2-7, with a weak D call TRBD2 (6 bases). There are 11 residues in the CDR3. Germline V gene lookup returns CDR1 SSHAT and CDR2 FNYEAQ (reference sequence). The CDR3 loop reads CASSYRGIQYF. CDR3 in DNA: TGTGCTAGCAGCTACCGGGGGATTCAGTACTTC.

This clonotype was observed many times. The chain employs TRBV2 and TRBJ2-3; the match to TRBD2 covers 9 bases. Unmatched junction bases numbered 15, after V lost 6 bases and J lost 5 bases. The CDR3 extends over 17 amino acids. Germline CDR1 and CDR2: SNHLY and FYNNEI. The CDR3 DNA sequence: TGTGCCAGCAGCCCCCTTTCAGGACTAGCGTTAGTAGATACGCAGTATTTT. Amino acid sequence: CASSPLSGLALVDTQYF.

This clonotype was detected only a few times. J is TRBJ2-3 and V is TRBV12-3 or TRBV12-4, with D possibly being TRBD2 (5 bases). The CDR3 length is 14 residues. Trimming shortened V by 7 bases and J by 4 bases, and 15 bases separated the two germline ends. The CDR3 protein is CASTPGVPPDTQYF. The CDR3 DNA is TGTGCCAGCACCCCCGGGGTTCCCCCAGATACGCAGTATTTT.